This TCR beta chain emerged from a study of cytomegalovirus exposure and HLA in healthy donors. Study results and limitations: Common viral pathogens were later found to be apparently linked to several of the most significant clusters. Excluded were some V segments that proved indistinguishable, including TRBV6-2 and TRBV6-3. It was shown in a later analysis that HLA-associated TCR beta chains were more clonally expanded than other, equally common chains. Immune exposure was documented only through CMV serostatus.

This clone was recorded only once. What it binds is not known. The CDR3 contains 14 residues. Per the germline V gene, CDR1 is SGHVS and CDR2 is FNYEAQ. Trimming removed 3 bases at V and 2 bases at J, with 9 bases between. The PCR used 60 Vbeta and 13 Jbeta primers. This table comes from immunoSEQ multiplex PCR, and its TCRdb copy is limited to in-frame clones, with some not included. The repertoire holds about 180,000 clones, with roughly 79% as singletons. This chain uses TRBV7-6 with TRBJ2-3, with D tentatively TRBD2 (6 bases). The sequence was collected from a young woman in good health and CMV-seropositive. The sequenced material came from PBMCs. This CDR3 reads CASSLGGPTDTQYF. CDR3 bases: TGTGCCAGCAGCTTGGGAGGCCCCACAGATACGCAGTATTTT.